The 28 T cell receptor beta chains below all came from one sample that was sequenced in a study of T cell responses to AZD1222 COVID-19 vaccine. Profiling relied on immunoSEQ multiplex PCR, and the TCRdb table lists in-frame clones only, not all of them. The sample has roughly 100,000 clones, 86% seen once; the top ten hold approximately 5%. The sequences come from peripheral blood, collected on day 0 of AZD1222 vaccination. Every receptor here comes from an adult in good health.

This clone has just a few counts. The gene calls are TRBV7-8 and TRBJ1-5, with 7 bases fitting TRBD1. Germline V lookup: CDR1 SGHVS, CDR2 FQNEAQ. CDR3 length: 14 residues. J was trimmed by 3 bases and V by 5 bases; bases with no gene match: 4. The CDR3 DNA reads as TGTGCCAGCAGCCGACAGGGATCCAATCAGCCCCAGCATTTT. Amino acid sequence: CASSRQGSNQPQHF.

J is TRBJ2-7 and V is TRBV6-5; 8 nucleotides agree with TRBD1. Germline V CDR1 and CDR2: MNHEY, SVGAGI. The CDR3 is made up of 15 amino acids. With V trimmed by 4 bases and J by 0 bases, 5 bases remained unmatched. CDR3 amino acids: CASSSRTGSSYEQYF. For the CDR3, the DNA is TGTGCCAGCAGTTCCCGGACAGGGAGCTCCTACGAGCAGTACTTC.

This rearrangement joins TRBV15 to TRBJ1-3, with no clear D. Trimming left V 7 bases short and J 1 base short, with 11 bases between. Germline assignment: CDR1 LNHNV and CDR2 YYDKDF (reference sequence). There are 14 residues in the CDR3. Here the CDR3 reads CATTSGDSGNTIYF. CDR3 DNA: TGTGCCACCACCTCCGGGGATTCTGGAAACACCATATATTTT.

V and J are TRBV3-1 (or the pseudogene TRBV3-2) and TRBJ2-1, with 15 bases fitting TRBD2. The CDR3 has 19 amino acids. V dropped 2 bases and J dropped 3; count of bases not matched to a gene: 8. The germline CDR1 and CDR2 sequences are LGHDT and YNNKEL (reference sequence). The CDR3 nucleotides read TGTGCCAGCAGCCAAATTCGGACTAGCGGGAGGGTAGGCTACAATGAGCAGTTCTTC. Encoded protein: CASSQIRTSGRVGYNEQFF.

V and J are TRBV30 and TRBJ1-6, with D maybe TRBD1 (5 bases). Trimming left V 2 bases short and J 9 bases short, with 8 bases between. CDR1 and CDR2 (germline): GTSNPN, SVGIG (reference sequence). This CDR3 is 12 amino acids long. The CDR3 bases are TGTGCCTGGAGTCAGGGTGTTTCACCCCTCCACTTT. As protein: CAWSQGVSPLHF.

The chain carries TRBV19 and TRBJ1-1, with 9 bases lining up with TRBD1. Germline V gene sequence: CDR1 LNHDA, CDR2 SQIVND (reference sequence). The V and J ends lost 4 bases and 4 bases, in that order; junction bases with no gene match: 10. The CDR3 consists of 16 residues. CDR3: CASSTKGQGVTTEAFF. DNA for the CDR3: TGTGCCAGTAGTACTAAGGGACAGGGTGTCACCACTGAAGCTTTCTTT. The full variable domain, in which reference TRBV19 and TRBJ1-1 provide the parts outside the CDR3, is DGGITQSPKYLFRKEGQNVTLSCEQNLNHDAMYWYRQDPGQGLRLIYYSQIVNDFQKGDIAEGYSVSREKKESFPLTVTSAQKNPTAFYLCASSTKGQGVTTEAFFGQGTRLTVV.

The chain carries TRBV11-1 and TRBJ2-1, with TRBD2 identical over 11 bases. The V gene's germline CDR1 is SGHAT and CDR2 FQDESV (reference sequence). After removal of 4 bases from V and 7 bases from J, the junction contained 9 bases not matched to a gene. The CDR3 sequence is 16 residues long. The CDR3 DNA sequence: TGTGCCAGCAGCTGGCAACTAGCGGGAGTTACTAATGAGCAGTTCTTC. Amino acids: CASSWQLAGVTNEQFF. Variable domain in full (rest from reference TRBV11-1 and TRBJ2-1): EAEVAQSPRYKITEKSQAVAFWCDPISGHATLYWYRQILGQGPELLVQFQDESVVDDSQLPKDRFSAERLKGVDSTLKIQPAELGDSAMYLCASSWQLAGVTNEQFFGPGTRLTVL.

V is TRBV10-3 and J is TRBJ2-1, with D tentatively TRBD1 or TRBD2 (5 bases each). The CDR3 is 14 amino acids. CDR1 and CDR2 (germline): ENHRY, SYGVKD. The V end lost 6 bases, the J end lost 8 bases, and 17 bases lay between the germline ends. CDR3 nucleotides: TGTGCCATCAGAGTTGGACGGGACGGGGATGAGCAGTTCTTC. This encodes CAIRVGRDGDEQFF.

This chain connects TRBV2 to TRBJ1-1; D ambiguous. The CDR3 covers 14 residues. V gave up 6 bases and J gave up 1 base, with 12 bases separating them. CDR1 is SNHLY, CDR2 FYNNEI, per germline. The CDR3 nucleotides are TGTGCCAGCAGCCCAGCCGGGGAGAACACTGAAGCTTTCTTT. It encodes CASSPAGENTEAFF.

The chain couples TRBV27 to TRBJ1-6, with D perhaps matching TRBD1 (5 bases). The V and J ends lost 6 bases and 8 bases respectively, with 8 bases between them. Germline V gene lookup returns CDR1 MNHEY and CDR2 SMNVEV (reference sequence). This CDR3 comprises 12 residues. The CDR3 DNA is TGTGCCAGCAGCATAGGGGATTCACCCCTCCACTTT. Its translation is CASSIGDSPLHF.

This sequence joins TRBV9 and TRBJ2-7; D possibly uses TRBD1 or TRBD2 (5 bases each). CDR3 length: 14 residues. V lost 3 bases, J lost 3 bases, and 13 bases lay in between. In germline, CDR1 is SGDLS, CDR2 YYNGEE. The CDR3 DNA reads as TGTGCCAGCAGCGGAGGGGACGGTGACTACGAGCAGTACTTC. Translating gives CASSGGDGDYEQYF.

The chain combines TRBV6-5 with TRBJ2-3; 14 bases map to TRBD2. CDR1 MNHEY and CDR2 SVGAGI come from the germline V gene. The trim removed 6 bases at V and 6 bases at J, leaving 5 bases unmatched. CDR3 length equals 15 residues. CDR3 loop: CASSGTSGGSDTQYF. CDR3 bases: TGTGCCAGCAGCGGGACTAGCGGGGGTTCTGATACGCAGTATTTT.

The chain is built from TRBV3-1 (or the pseudogene TRBV3-2) and TRBJ1-6; TRBD1 matches at 10 bases. CDR1 LGHDT and CDR2 YNNKEL come from the germline V gene (reference sequence). This CDR3 has 15 residues. V lost 4 bases and J lost 10; bases outside the gene matches: 7. The CDR3 DNA follows: TGTGCCAGCAGCCCCACGGGACAGGGGAACTCACCCCTCCACTTT. Translating it yields CASSPTGQGNSPLHF.

The rearrangement joins TRBV9 to TRBJ1-4, with a weak D call TRBD1 (6 bases). The CDR3 has 13 residues. The V end lost 4 bases, the J end lost 5 bases, and 9 bases lay between the germline ends. Germline CDR1 reads SGDLS; CDR2 reads YYNGEE. The CDR3 DNA follows: TGTGCCAGCAGCCGAACAGGGAATGAAAAACTGTTTTTT. Translation gives CASSRTGNEKLFF.

Many counts were recorded for this clone. V usage is TRBV18 and J usage is TRBJ2-3; D gene unclear. Trimming pared 3 bases from V and 6 bases from J, leaving 13 bases between. Germline loops: CDR1 KGHSH, CDR2 LQKENI. The CDR3 covers 14 residues. Here the CDR3 reads CASSPGRRSDTQYF. CDR3 DNA sequence: TGTGCCAGCTCACCGGGCCGTAGGTCGGATACGCAGTATTTT.

The chain links TRBV30 to TRBJ1-3; D is uncertain. CDR1 and CDR2 (germline): GTSNPN, SVGIG (reference sequence). V was pared by 3 bases and J by 0 bases, with 9 bases between. This CDR3 is 14 amino acids long. CDR3 region: CAWRATNSGNTIYF. Here the CDR3 DNA reads TGTGCCTGGAGGGCGACCAACTCTGGAAACACCATATATTTT.

This chain links TRBV7-2 with TRBJ2-7; perhaps TRBD2 as D (5 bases). The CDR3 length is 14 residues. Germline V lookup: CDR1 SGHTA, CDR2 FQGNSA. V was cut by 0 bases and J by 2 bases, with 8 bases left in between. The CDR3 loop reads CASSLALAPYEQYF. CDR3 bases: TGTGCCAGCAGCTTAGCTCTAGCCCCCTACGAGCAGTACTTC.

V is TRBV7-2 and J is TRBJ2-1; D is possibly TRBD2 (5 bases). The CDR3 is 15 amino acids. Germline assignment: CDR1 SGHTA and CDR2 FQGNSA. Trimming took off 1 base at V and 3 bases at J, with 10 bases between the two ends. The CDR3 is CASSLDRTYYNEQFF. The CDR3 DNA reads TGTGCCAGCAGCTTAGACCGGACTTACTACAATGAGCAGTTCTTC.

The chain uses TRBV5-5 and TRBJ2-7; possible D gene TRBD1, 5 bases. The CDR3 spans 14 residues. Trimming took off 5 bases at V and 2 bases at J, with 14 bases between the two ends. CDR1 is SGHKS and CDR2 is YYEKEE in the germline V gene (reference sequence). The CDR3 DNA reads as TGTGCCAGCAGTCCAAGCAGGGCCCCCTACGAGCAGTACTTC. Translated: CASSPSRAPYEQYF.

This clone occurred a few times. This sequence joins TRBV2 and TRBJ2-7; no reliable D call. This CDR3 has 11 amino acids. The V gene's germline CDR1 is SNHLY and CDR2 FYNNEI. Trimming removed 6 bases from V and 4 bases from J, with 7 bases in between. The CDR3 reads CASSALYEQYF. CDR3 DNA sequence: TGTGCCAGCAGCGCACTGTACGAGCAGTACTTC.

The genes are TRBV5-5 and TRBJ2-7, with D perhaps given as TRBD1 or TRBD2 (5 bases each). The germline CDR1 and CDR2 sequences are SGHKS and YYEKEE (reference sequence). This CDR3 has 14 residues. Trimming took 3 bases from V and 7 from J, leaving 17 bases between them. CDR3 amino acids: CASSSGTPRGEQYF. Written as DNA, the CDR3 is TGTGCCAGCAGCTCCGGGACCCCCCGCGGGGAGCAGTACTTC. The full variable domain, its missing parts supplied by reference TRBV5-5 and TRBJ2-7, is DAGVTQSPTHLIKTRGQQVTLRCSPISGHKSVSWYQQVLGQGPQFIFQYYEKEERGRGNFPDRFSARQFPNYSSELNVNALLLGDSALYLCASSSGTPRGEQYFGPGTRLTVT.

The V and J genes are TRBV9 and TRBJ2-2; 7 bases line up with TRBD2. Trimming removed 9 bases from V and 6 bases from J; junction bases left unmatched: 5. The CDR3 is 12 residues long. Germline CDR1 and CDR2: SGDLS and YYNGEE. The CDR3 nucleotides are TGTGCCACGAGCGGGATGTCCGGGGAGCTGTTTTTT. Its protein product is CATSGMSGELFF.

V is TRBV19 and J is TRBJ2-2; D gene unclear. The ends were cut back, 4 bases at V and 0 bases at J, with 9 bases in the middle. CDR3 length: 15 amino acids. CDR1 LNHDA and CDR2 SQIVND come from the germline V gene (reference sequence). CDR3 bases: TGTGCCAGTAGTAAGGGCAGAGCGAACACCGGGGAGCTGTTTTTT. Protein sequence: CASSKGRANTGELFF.

By proportion, this clone is medium-sized. J is TRBJ2-1 and V is TRBV28; D is uncertain. Germline assignment: CDR1 MDHEN and CDR2 SYDVKM. Trimming took 3 bases from V and 4 from J, leaving 10 bases between them. This CDR3 has 14 amino acids. The CDR3 sequence: CASSFLTPYNEQFF. In DNA form, the CDR3 reads TGTGCCAGCAGTTTCCTGACACCTTACAATGAGCAGTTCTTC. The full variable domain, in which reference TRBV28 and TRBJ2-1 provide the parts outside the CDR3, is DVKVTQSSRYLVKRTGEKVFLECVQDMDHENMFWYRQDPGLGLRLIYFSYDVKMKEKGDIPEGYSVSREKKERFSLILESASTNQTSMYLCASSFLTPYNEQFFGPGTRLTVL.

This chain links TRBV6-5 with TRBJ1-6, with D hard to call. Germline loops: CDR1 MNHEY, CDR2 SVGAGI. Between the trimmed V and J ends, which lost 3 bases and 6 bases, there was a span of 12 bases. This CDR3 is 15 amino acids long. This CDR3 is CASSYQQIPNSPLHF. The CDR3 DNA sequence: TGTGCCAGCAGTTATCAACAGATCCCTAATTCACCCCTCCACTTT.

The CDR3 region is CASSPGTGTYEQYF. CDR3 sequence (DNA): TGCGCCAGCAGCCCCGGGACAGGAACCTACGAGCAGTACTTC. The rearrangement links TRBV5-1 to TRBJ2-7, with 8 positions matching TRBD1. Trimming at V came to 4 bases and at J to 2 bases, leaving 5 bases not matched to a gene. The CDR3 is 14 residues long. Germline CDR1 and CDR2: SGHRS and YFSETQ. Complete variable domain (other parts from reference TRBV5-1 and TRBJ2-7): KAGVTQTPRYLIKTRGQQVTLSCSPISGHRSVSWYQQTPGQGLQFLFEYFSETQRNKGNFPGRFSGRQFSNSRSEMNVSTLELGDSALYLCASSPGTGTYEQYFGPGTRLTVT.

This clone has just one count. This chain joins TRBV28 and TRBJ1-2, with TRBD1 matching over 7 bases. CDR3 length equals 15 residues. Germline CDR1 reads MDHEN; CDR2 reads SYDVKM. V shed 5 bases and J 4 bases; nucleotides not matched to a gene: 10. Here the CDR3 DNA reads TGTGCCAGCAGTCTCTCCCCCGGGACAGTCTATGGCTACACCTTC. It encodes CASSLSPGTVYGYTF.

The chain combines TRBV15 with TRBJ1-6, with D possibly being TRBD1 (5 bases). CDR1 and CDR2 (germline): LNHNV, YYDKDF (reference sequence). The CDR3 totals 17 residues. V was cut by 1 base and J by 5 bases, with 15 bases left in between. As DNA, the CDR3 is TGTGCCACCAGCAGAGCTAAAATTGGGGCACATAATTCACCCCTCCACTTT. This encodes CATSRAKIGAHNSPLHF.